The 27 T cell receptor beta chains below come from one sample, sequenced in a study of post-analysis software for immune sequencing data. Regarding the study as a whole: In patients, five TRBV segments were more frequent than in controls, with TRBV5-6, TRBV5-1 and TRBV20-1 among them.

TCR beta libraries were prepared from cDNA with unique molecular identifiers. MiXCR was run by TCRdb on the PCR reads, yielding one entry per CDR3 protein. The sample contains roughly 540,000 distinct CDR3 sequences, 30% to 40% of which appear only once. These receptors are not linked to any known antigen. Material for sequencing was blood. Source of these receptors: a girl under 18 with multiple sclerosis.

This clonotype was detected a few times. The CDR3 DNA is TGTGCCAGCAGCGCATATACGGGACAGGGAGGCTACGAGCAGTACTTC. Its protein product is CASSAYTGQGGYEQYF. This chain uses TRBV5-6 with TRBJ2-7; 9 nucleotides agree with TRBD1. This CDR3 region has 16 residues. Germline-derived CDR1 and CDR2 are SGHDT and YYEEEE. The V and J ends lost 4 bases and 3 bases, in that order; junction bases with no gene match: 11.

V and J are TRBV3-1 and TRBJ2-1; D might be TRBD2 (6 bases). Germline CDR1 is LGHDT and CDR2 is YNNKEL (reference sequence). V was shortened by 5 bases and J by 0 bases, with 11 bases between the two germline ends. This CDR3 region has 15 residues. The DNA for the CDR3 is TGTGCCAGCAGCAGTGGGGGGACCTCCTACAATGAGCAGTTCTTC. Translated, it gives CASSSGGTSYNEQFF.

The CDR3 spells CSARGGGAGGGDTQYF. The CDR3 bases are TGCAGTGCTAGAGGCGGGGGGGCCGGTGGGGGTGATACGCAGTATTTT. The genes are TRBV20-1 and TRBJ2-3, with 9 bases that match TRBD2. The length of the CDR3 is 16 residues. Losses at the gene ends were 1 base for V and 6 bases for J; bases not matched to a gene: 11. Per germline, CDR1 DFQATT and CDR2 SNEGSKA (reference sequence).

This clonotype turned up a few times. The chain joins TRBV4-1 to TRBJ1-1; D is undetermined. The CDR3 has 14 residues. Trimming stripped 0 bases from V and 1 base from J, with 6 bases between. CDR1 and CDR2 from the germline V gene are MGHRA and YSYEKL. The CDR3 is CASSQEYSNTEAFF. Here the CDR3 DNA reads TGCGCCAGCAGCCAAGAATATTCGAACACTGAAGCTTTCTTT.

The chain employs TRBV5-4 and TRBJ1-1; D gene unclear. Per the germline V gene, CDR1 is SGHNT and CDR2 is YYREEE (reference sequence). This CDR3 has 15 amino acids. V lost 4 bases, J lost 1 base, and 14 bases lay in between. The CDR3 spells CASSPTRSWNTEAFF. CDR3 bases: TGTGCCAGCAGCCCTACGAGGTCTTGGAACACTGAAGCTTTCTTT.

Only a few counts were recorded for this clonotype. The CDR3 DNA is TGTGCCAGCAGCTTATCCCAGGCGACCCAGTACTTC. Residues: CASSLSQATQYF. J is TRBJ2-5 and V is TRBV7-9, with D unresolved. This CDR3 has 12 residues. V dropped 2 bases and J dropped 7 bases, with 8 bases sitting between them. Germline V lookup: CDR1 SEHNR, CDR2 FQNEAQ (reference sequence).

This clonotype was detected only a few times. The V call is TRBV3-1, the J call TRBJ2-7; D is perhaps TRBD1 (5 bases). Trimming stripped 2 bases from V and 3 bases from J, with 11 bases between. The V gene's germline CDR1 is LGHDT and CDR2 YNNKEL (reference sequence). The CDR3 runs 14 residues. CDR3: CASSQFQGVYEQYF. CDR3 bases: TGTGCCAGCAGCCAATTTCAGGGTGTCTACGAGCAGTACTTC.

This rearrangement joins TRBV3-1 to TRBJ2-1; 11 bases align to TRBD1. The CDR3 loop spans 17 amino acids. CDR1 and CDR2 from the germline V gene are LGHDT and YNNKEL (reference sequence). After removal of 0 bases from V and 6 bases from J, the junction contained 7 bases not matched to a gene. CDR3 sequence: CASSQELGTGGFNEQFF. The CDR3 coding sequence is TGTGCCAGCAGCCAAGAATTGGGGACAGGGGGTTTCAATGAGCAGTTCTTC.

CDR3 nucleotides: TGCAGTGCCAGGGGACTAGCGGGGGGGACAGATACGCAGTATTTT. Protein sequence: CSARGLAGGTDTQYF. This chain connects TRBV20-1 to TRBJ2-3; 16 nucleotides align to TRBD2. The CDR3 is made up of 15 amino acids. With V trimmed by 6 bases and J by 3 bases, 3 bases remained unmatched. Germline V gene data show CDR1 as DFQATT and CDR2 as SNEGSKA (reference sequence).

The CDR3 region has the DNA TGCAGTGCTAGAAGGTCCGGACTAGCGGCCCCTCAAGAGACCCAGTACTTC. Translating it yields CSARRSGLAAPQETQYF. The chain carries TRBV20-1 and TRBJ2-5, with TRBD2 matching 10 bases. The CDR3 covers 17 residues. V lost 2 bases, J lost 2 bases, and 11 bases stayed unmatched. Germline CDR1 DFQATT, CDR2 SNEGSKA (reference sequence).

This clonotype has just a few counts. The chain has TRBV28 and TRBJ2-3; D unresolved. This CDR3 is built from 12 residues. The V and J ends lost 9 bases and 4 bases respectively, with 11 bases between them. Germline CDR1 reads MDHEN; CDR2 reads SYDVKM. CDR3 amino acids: CASQTLPDTQYF. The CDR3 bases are TGTGCCAGTCAAACGCTGCCAGATACGCAGTATTTT.

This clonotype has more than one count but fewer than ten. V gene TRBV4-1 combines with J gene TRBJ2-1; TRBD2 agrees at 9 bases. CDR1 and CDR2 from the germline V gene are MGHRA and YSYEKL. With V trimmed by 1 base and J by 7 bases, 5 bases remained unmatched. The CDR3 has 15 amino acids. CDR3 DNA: TGCGCCAGCAGCCAAGGCGGGGGGGCTAGGAATGAGCAGTTCTTC. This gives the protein CASSQGGGARNEQFF.

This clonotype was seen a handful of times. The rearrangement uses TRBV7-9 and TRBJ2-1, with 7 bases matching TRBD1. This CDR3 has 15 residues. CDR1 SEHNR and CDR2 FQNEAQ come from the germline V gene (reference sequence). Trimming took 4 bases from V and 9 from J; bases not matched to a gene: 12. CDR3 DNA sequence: TGTGCCAGCAGCTCGACCCCGACAGGGTTGGGTGAGCAGTTCTTC. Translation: CASSSTPTGLGEQFF. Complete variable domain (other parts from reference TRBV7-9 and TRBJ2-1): DTGVSQNPRHKITKRGQNVTFRCDPISEHNRLYWYRQTLGQGPEFLTYFQNEAQLEKSRLLSDRFSAERPKGSFSTLEIQRTEQGDSAMYLCASSSTPTGLGEQFFGPGTRLTVL.

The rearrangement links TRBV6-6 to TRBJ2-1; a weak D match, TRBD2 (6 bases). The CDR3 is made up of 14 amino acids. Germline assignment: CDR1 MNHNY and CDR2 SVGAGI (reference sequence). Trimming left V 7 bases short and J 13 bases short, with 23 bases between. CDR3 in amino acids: CASTSLAGLETQFF. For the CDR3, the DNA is TGTGCCAGCACCTCTCTGGCGGGGTTAGAGACCCAGTTCTTC.

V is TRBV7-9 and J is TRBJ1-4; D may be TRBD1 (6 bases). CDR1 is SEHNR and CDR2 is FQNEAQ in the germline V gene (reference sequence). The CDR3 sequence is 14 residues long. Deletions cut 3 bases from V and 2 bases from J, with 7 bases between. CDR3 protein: CASSFRGTNEKLFF. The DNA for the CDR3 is TGTGCCAGCAGCTTTAGGGGGACTAATGAAAAACTGTTTTTT.

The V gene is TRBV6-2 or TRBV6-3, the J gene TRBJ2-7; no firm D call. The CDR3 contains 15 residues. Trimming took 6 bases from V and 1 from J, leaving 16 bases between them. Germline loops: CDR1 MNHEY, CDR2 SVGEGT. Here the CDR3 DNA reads TGTGCCAGCAGCCCCCAACAGACTTGGTCCTACGAGCAGTACTTC. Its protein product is CASSPQQTWSYEQYF.

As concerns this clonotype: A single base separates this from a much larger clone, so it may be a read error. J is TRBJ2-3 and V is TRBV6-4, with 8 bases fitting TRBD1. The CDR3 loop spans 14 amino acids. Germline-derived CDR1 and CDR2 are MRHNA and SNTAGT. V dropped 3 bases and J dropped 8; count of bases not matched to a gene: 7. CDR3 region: CASSEGQERGTQYF. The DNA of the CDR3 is TGTGCCAGCAGTGAGGGACAGGAAAGGGGTACGCAGTATTTT.

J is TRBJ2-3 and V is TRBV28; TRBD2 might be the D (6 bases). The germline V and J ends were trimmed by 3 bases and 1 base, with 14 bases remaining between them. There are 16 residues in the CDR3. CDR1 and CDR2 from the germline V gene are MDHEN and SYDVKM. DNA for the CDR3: TGTGCCAGCAGTTTGGAGGGGCTTGACCGCACAGATACGCAGTATTTT. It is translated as CASSLEGLDRTDTQYF.

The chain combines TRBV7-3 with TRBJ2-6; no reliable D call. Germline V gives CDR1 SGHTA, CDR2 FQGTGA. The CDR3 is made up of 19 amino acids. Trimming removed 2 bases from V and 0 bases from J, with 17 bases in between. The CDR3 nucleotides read TGTGCCAGCAGCTTAGCCCGACCCTCTTTCGGCTCTGGGGCCAACGTCCTGACTTTC. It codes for CASSLARPSFGSGANVLTF.

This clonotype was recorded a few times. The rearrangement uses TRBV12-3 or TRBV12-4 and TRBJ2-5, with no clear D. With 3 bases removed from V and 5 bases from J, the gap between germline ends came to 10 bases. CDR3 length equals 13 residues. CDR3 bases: TGTGCCAGCAGTTTTACGGGCCCCGAGACCCAGTACTTC. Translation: CASSFTGPETQYF.

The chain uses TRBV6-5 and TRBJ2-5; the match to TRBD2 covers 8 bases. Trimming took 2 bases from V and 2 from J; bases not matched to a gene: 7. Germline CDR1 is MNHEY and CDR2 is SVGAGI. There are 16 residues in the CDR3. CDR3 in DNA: TGTGCCAGCAGTTACAGGACTAGCAGCAAACAAGAGACCCAGTACTTC. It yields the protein CASSYRTSSKQETQYF.

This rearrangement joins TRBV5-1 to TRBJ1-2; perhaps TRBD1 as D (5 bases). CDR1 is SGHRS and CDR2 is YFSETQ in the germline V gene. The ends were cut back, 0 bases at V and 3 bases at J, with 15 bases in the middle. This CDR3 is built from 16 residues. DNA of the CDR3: TGCGCCAGCAGCTTGGGTCGGGGGAGTCGCGACTATGGCTACACCTTC. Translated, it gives CASSLGRGSRDYGYTF.

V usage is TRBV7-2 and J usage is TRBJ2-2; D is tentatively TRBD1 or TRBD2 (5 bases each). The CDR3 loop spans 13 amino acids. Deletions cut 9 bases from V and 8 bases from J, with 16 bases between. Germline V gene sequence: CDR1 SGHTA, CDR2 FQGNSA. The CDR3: CARRRDPGGELFF. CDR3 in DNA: TGTGCCAGACGCCGGGACCCAGGGGGGGAGCTGTTTTTT.

The CDR3 bases are TGTGCCAGCAGCTTTTTGGGGGACAATGAGCAGTTCTTC. Its protein is CASSFLGDNEQFF. This chain uses TRBV7-8 with TRBJ2-1; the D gene could be TRBD1 or TRBD2 (5 bases each). Trimming took 3 bases from V and 5 from J, leaving 8 bases between them. The CDR3 length is 13 residues. The germline CDR1 and CDR2 sequences are SGHVS and FQNEAQ.

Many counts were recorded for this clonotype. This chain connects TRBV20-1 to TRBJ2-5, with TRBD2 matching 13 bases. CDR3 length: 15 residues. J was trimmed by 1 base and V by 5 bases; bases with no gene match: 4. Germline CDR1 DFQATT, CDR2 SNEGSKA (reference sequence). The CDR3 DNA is TGCAGTGCTCGACTAGCGGGGGGCTTCCAAGAGACCCAGTACTTC. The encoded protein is CSARLAGGFQETQYF.

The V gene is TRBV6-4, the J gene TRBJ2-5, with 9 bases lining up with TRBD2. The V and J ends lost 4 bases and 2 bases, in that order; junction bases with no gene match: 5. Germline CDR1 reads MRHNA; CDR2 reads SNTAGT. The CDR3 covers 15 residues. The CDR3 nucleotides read TGTGCCAGCAGTGTCACTAGCGGGTCTCAAGAGACCCAGTACTTC. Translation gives CASSVTSGSQETQYF.

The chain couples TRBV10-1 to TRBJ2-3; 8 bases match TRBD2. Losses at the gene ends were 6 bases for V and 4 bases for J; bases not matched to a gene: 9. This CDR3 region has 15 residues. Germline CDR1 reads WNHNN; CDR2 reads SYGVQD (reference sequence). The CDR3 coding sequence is TGCGCCAGCAGAGAAGGAGCGGGGGTCGCAGATACGCAGTATTTT. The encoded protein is CASREGAGVADTQYF.